This entry lists 15 T cell receptor beta chains sequenced from one sample in a study of blood T cell repertoires in COVID-19. Some clones are missing from TCRdb's copy, which holds only in-frame ones; the method was immunoSEQ multiplex PCR. The sample carries approximately 160,000 clones, around 85% recorded once. Sequenced: peripheral blood. The receptors here all came from a man aged 55 to 70 who had recovered from COVID-19.

V is TRBV10-3 and J is TRBJ2-1, with 7 nucleotides matching TRBD1. Trimming at V came to 2 bases and at J to 6 bases, leaving 7 bases not matched to a gene. This CDR3 contains 15 residues. The germline gives CDR1 ENHRY, CDR2 SYGVKD. In nucleotides, the CDR3 is TGTGCCATCAGTGAGAGGGACAGAAGTTCCAATGAGCAGTTCTTC. Its translation is CAISERDRSSNEQFF.

This clone has at least ten counts. The chain joins TRBV7-9 to TRBJ1-5, with D uncertain. Trimming pared 5 bases from V and 9 bases from J, leaving 11 bases between. Per the germline V gene, CDR1 is SEHNR and CDR2 is FQNEAQ (reference sequence). This CDR3 has 12 residues. DNA of the CDR3: TGTGCCAGCAGCCGCTCGACTTCGCCCCAGCATTTT. Protein sequence: CASSRSTSPQHF. Based on the CDR3 plus reference TRBV7-9 and TRBJ1-5, the full variable domain is DTGVSQNPRHKITKRGQNVTFRCDPISEHNRLYWYRQTLGQGPEFLTYFQNEAQLEKSRLLSDRFSAERPKGSFSTLEIQRTEQGDSAMYLCASSRSTSPQHFGDGTRLSIL.

The J gene is TRBJ2-3, the V gene TRBV7-6, with a tentative D call TRBD1 (5 bases). The CDR3 is made up of 14 amino acids. Trimming removed 3 bases from V and 0 bases from J, with 7 bases in between. Germline lookup yields CDR1 SGHVS and CDR2 FNYEAQ. The CDR3 DNA is TGTGCCAGCAGCTTCAGACAGAGCACAGATACGCAGTATTTT. Translated: CASSFRQSTDTQYF.

The chain carries TRBV15 and TRBJ1-2; the D gene is possibly TRBD1 (5 bases). Germline V gene data show CDR1 as LNHNV and CDR2 as YYDKDF (reference sequence). The CDR3 is made up of 13 amino acids. The ends were cut back, 6 bases at V and 6 bases at J, with 14 bases in the middle. The CDR3 spells CATRRSGLNGYTF. CDR3 DNA: TGTGCCACCAGGCGTTCAGGGTTAAATGGCTACACCTTC.

With respect to this clone: The same CDR3 is also encoded by other DNA sequences in this sample. The chain combines TRBV18 with TRBJ2-5; D is unresolved. The CDR3 is made up of 12 amino acids. Between the trimmed V and J ends, which lost 2 bases and 5 bases, there was a span of 6 bases. CDR1 and CDR2 from the germline V gene are KGHSH and LQKENI. This CDR3 reads CASSPGGETQYF. DNA for the CDR3: TGTGCCAGCTCACCAGGTGGCGAGACCCAGTACTTC.

V is TRBV3-1 (or the pseudogene TRBV3-2) and J is TRBJ1-2, with a possible D match to TRBD1 (5 bases). This CDR3 has 13 residues. V lost 3 bases and J 8 bases, leaving 13 bases between the germline ends. Germline V gene lookup returns CDR1 LGHDT and CDR2 YNNKEL (reference sequence). The CDR3 here is CASSHAHKGGYTF. The CDR3 DNA sequence: TGTGCCAGCAGCCATGCCCACAAGGGGGGCTACACCTTC.

This clone was seen only a few times. Other DNA sequences in the same sample also yield this CDR3. V is TRBV6-5 and J is TRBJ1-6; D might be TRBD1 (5 bases). The CDR3 is 15 amino acids. V dropped 7 bases and J dropped 9 bases, with 19 bases sitting between them. Germline lookup yields CDR1 MNHEY and CDR2 SVGAGI. CDR3 DNA sequence: TGTGCCAGCATTCCGCAGGCAGGGCCTATTTCACCCCTCCACTTT. It codes for CASIPQAGPISPLHF.

This clone has only a few counts. V is TRBV7-2 and J is TRBJ2-1; possibly TRBD1 for D (5 bases). V was cut by 2 bases and J by 0 bases, with 8 bases left in between. The length of the CDR3 is 15 residues. Germline assignment: CDR1 SGHTA and CDR2 FQGNSA. DNA of the CDR3: TGTGCCAGCAGCTTAAGGGGCAGCTCCTACAATGAGCAGTTCTTC. This sequence encodes CASSLRGSSYNEQFF.

The chain links TRBV27 to TRBJ2-7; 8 nucleotides line up with TRBD1. J lost 0 bases, V lost 3 bases, and 4 bases had no gene match. Germline V gene lookup returns CDR1 MNHEY and CDR2 SMNVEV (reference sequence). The CDR3 totals 15 residues. The CDR3 nucleotides read TGTGCCAGCAGTTTCGGACAGGGAGGCTCCTACGAGCAGTACTTC. It is translated as CASSFGQGGSYEQYF.

The chain is built from TRBV19 and TRBJ1-5; possible D gene TRBD1, 6 bases. Germline-derived CDR1 and CDR2 are LNHDA and SQIVND (reference sequence). This CDR3 spans 13 amino acids. The V gene lost 8 bases and the J gene lost 3 bases, with 11 bases spanning the gap. The CDR3 region has the DNA TGTGCCAGTCAAAGGGGACACAATCAGCCCCAGCATTTT. This codes for CASQRGHNQPQHF.

V usage is TRBV5-1 and J usage is TRBJ2-2, with TRBD1 as a possible D gene (6 bases). Trimming pared 2 bases from V and 6 bases from J, leaving 11 bases between. In germline, CDR1 is SGHRS, CDR2 YFSETQ. The CDR3 covers 14 residues. The chain's CDR3 is CASSLTGSSGELFF. The CDR3 nucleotides read TGCGCCAGCAGCTTAACAGGGTCGTCCGGGGAGCTGTTTTTT.

This sequence joins TRBV7-2 and TRBJ2-7; TRBD1 might be the D (6 bases). The V end was cut by 6 bases, the J end by 3 bases, with 15 bases between. Germline V gene sequence: CDR1 SGHTA, CDR2 FQGNSA. This CDR3 is built from 14 residues. CDR3 in DNA: TGTGCCAGCAGACGGGACACTACTTACTACGAGCAGTACTTC. Amino acids: CASRRDTTYYEQYF.

The genes are TRBV1 and TRBJ2-3; the tabulated D call, TRBD2, remains unverified against the DNA. TRBV1 is classified as a pseudogene. CDR3 length equals 19 residues. In DNA, the CDR3 is TGCACCAGCAGCCAAGAATCGCTAGCGGGGGGGCCGGGTCCAGATACGCAGTATTTT. This sequence encodes CTSSQESLAGGPGPDTQYF.

The chain has TRBV7-2 and TRBJ2-7; TRBD2 matches 13 bases. Germline V CDR1 and CDR2: SGHTA, FQGNSA. The length of the CDR3 is 18 residues. V was pared by 2 bases and J by 0 bases, with 7 bases of the junction left unmatched. CDR3 protein: CASSLSTSGGTLSYEQYF. The CDR3 nucleotides read TGTGCCAGCAGCTTATCGACTAGCGGGGGGACCCTCTCCTACGAGCAGTACTTC.

This chain connects TRBV18 to TRBJ2-6, with D perhaps TRBD2 (5 bases). Germline V gene sequence: CDR1 KGHSH, CDR2 LQKENI. V gave up 3 bases and J gave up 0 bases, with 9 bases separating them. This CDR3 is built from 16 residues. CDR3 sequence: CASSPEAYSGANVLTF. The CDR3 DNA reads TGTGCCAGCTCACCGGAGGCATACTCTGGGGCCAACGTCCTGACTTTC.